This TCR beta chain comes out of a study of blood T cell repertoires in COVID-19. Study in general: Spain, Italy and the United States supplied samples that represented acute and convalescent COVID-19. T cells, B-cell-depleted T cells, or PBMCs supplied cDNA or gDNA.

The CDR3 is made up of 12 amino acids. Trimming cost V 5 bases and J 4 bases, with 6 bases left between them. Original processing methods: Quantification of nucleated cells was approximated via reference gene primer amplification. TCRdb's copy holds only in-frame clones and misses some; the assay was immunoSEQ multiplex PCR. That table gives V, J and clone size, and the DNA gave D and trimming. The sample yields 300,000 to 350,000 clones, over 75% seen once. Before being deemed recovered, Cohort 3 donors had two negative PCRs, clearance, or symptom resolution. The chain links TRBV12-3 or TRBV12-4 to TRBJ2-1; D might be TRBD1 (6 bases). The sequence derives from a man aged 25 to 45 who had recovered from COVID-19. The sample taken for sequencing was PBMCs or T cells enriched from blood (not recorded which). The CDR3 sequence: CASSGQYNEQFF. In DNA form, the CDR3 reads TGTGCCAGCAGTGGACAGTACAATGAGCAGTTCTTC.